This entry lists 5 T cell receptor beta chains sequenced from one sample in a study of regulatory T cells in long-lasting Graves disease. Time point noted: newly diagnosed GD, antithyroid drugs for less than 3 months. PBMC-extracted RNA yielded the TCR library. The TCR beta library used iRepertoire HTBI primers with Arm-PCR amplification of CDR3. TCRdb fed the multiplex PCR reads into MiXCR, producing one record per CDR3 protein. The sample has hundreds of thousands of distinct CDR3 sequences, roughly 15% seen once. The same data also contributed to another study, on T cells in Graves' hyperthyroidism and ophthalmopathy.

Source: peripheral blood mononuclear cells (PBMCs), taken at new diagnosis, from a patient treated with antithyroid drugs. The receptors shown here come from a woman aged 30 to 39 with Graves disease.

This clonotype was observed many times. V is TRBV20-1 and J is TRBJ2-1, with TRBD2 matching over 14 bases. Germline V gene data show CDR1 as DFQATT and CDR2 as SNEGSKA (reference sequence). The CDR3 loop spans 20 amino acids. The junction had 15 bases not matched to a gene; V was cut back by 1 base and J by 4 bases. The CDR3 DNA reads TGCAGTGCTAGAGTCCCGACTAGCGGGAGGGCCGAGGGGTTGTACAATGAGCAGTTCTTC. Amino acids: CSARVPTSGRAEGLYNEQFF.

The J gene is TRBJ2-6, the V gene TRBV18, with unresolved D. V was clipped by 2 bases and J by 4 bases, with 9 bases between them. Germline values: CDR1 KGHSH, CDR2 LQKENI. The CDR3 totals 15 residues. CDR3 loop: CASSPKQYGANVLTF. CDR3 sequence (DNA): TGTGCCAGCTCACCAAAACAGTACGGGGCCAACGTCCTGACTTTC. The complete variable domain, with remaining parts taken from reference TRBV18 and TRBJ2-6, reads NAGVMQNPRHLVRRRGQEARLRCSPMKGHSHVYWYRQLPEEGLKFMVYLQKENIIDESGMPKERFSAEFPKEGPSILRIQQVVRGDSAAYFCASSPKQYGANVLTFGAGSRLTVL.

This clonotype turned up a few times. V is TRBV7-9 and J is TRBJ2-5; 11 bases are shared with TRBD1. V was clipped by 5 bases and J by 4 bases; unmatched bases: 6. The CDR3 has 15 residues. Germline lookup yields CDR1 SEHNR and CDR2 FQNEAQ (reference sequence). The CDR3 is CASSPHGTGGETQYF. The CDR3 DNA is TGTGCCAGCAGCCCCCACGGGACAGGGGGAGAGACCCAGTACTTC. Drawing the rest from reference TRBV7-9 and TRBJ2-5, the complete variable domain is DTGVSQNPRHKITKRGQNVTFRCDPISEHNRLYWYRQTLGQGPEFLTYFQNEAQLEKSRLLSDRFSAERPKGSFSTLEIQRTEQGDSAMYLCASSPHGTGGETQYFGPGTRLLVL.

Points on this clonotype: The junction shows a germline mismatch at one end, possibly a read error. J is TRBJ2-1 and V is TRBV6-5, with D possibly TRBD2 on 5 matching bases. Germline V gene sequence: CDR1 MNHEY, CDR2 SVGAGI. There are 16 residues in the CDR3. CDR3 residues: CASSYSAGSIYNGQFF. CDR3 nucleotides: TGTGCCAGCAGTTACTCGGCGGGTTCGATATACAATGGGCAGTTCTTC.

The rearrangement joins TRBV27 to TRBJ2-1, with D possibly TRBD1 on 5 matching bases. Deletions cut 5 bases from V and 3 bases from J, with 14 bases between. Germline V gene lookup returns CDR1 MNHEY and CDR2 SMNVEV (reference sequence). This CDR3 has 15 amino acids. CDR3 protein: CASSDSGQLYNEQFF. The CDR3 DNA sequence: TGTGCCAGCAGTGATTCCGGACAACTCTACAATGAGCAGTTCTTC.